These 25 T cell receptor beta chains share one sample of origin, sequenced in a study of blood T cell repertoires in COVID-19. TCRdb keeps only in-frame clones here, not all; method: immunoSEQ multiplex PCR. The sample carries about 73,000 clones, around 77% recorded once. The sequenced material came from peripheral blood. The source is a man between 65 and 79 years old with COVID-19, enrolled during active disease.

J is TRBJ2-7 and V is TRBV7-2, with 8 bases aligning to TRBD2. J lost 6 bases, V lost 4 bases, and 11 bases had no gene match. Germline CDR1 is SGHTA and CDR2 is FQGNSA. This CDR3 spans 15 amino acids. The CDR3 DNA sequence: TGTGCCAGCAGCTCCCTAGCGGGCGCGGGCGGCGAGCAGTACTTC. Its protein product is CASSSLAGAGGEQYF.

The J gene is TRBJ1-1, the V gene TRBV11-2, with a weak D call TRBD1 (6 bases). Trimming left V 0 bases short and J 6 bases short, with 14 bases between. The CDR3 runs to 15 residues. The germline CDR1 and CDR2 sequences are SGHAT and FQNNGV. CDR3 DNA sequence: TGTGCCAGCAGCTTAGATCTAGCAGGGGCGCCTGAAGCTTTCTTT. This encodes CASSLDLAGAPEAFF.

This CDR3 is CASSPGTGGRYGYTF. For the CDR3, the DNA is TGTGCCAGCTCACCTGGGACAGGGGGTCGCTATGGCTACACCTTC. This chain connects TRBV18 to TRBJ1-2, with 11 nucleotides matching TRBD1. V was pared by 3 bases and J by 4 bases, with 4 bases of the junction left unmatched. The germline V gene encodes CDR1 KGHSH and CDR2 LQKENI. The CDR3 has 15 residues.

V and J are TRBV6-4 and TRBJ2-1, with 8 bases aligning to TRBD2. The length of the CDR3 is 15 residues. From germline, CDR1 is MRHNA and CDR2 SNTAGT. With 6 bases clipped from V and 7 bases from J, the junction kept 11 bases outside the gene matches. This CDR3 reads CASSSLAAGGNEQFF. The CDR3 nucleotides are TGTGCCAGCAGCTCACTAGCGGCCGGGGGGAATGAGCAGTTCTTC.

The chain recombines TRBV10-3 with TRBJ1-6; no definite D call. CDR1 and CDR2 from the germline V gene are ENHRY and SYGVKD. Trimming stripped 4 bases from V and 7 bases from J, with 11 bases between. The CDR3 spans 14 residues. CDR3 bases: TGTGCCATCAGTGTTCAGGTGGAAAATTCACCCCTCCACTTT. This codes for CAISVQVENSPLHF.

The chain couples TRBV11-2 to TRBJ1-1, with TRBD1 as a possible D gene (6 bases). Germline V gives CDR1 SGHAT, CDR2 FQNNGV. V was shortened by 3 bases and J by 6 bases, with 14 bases between the two germline ends. The CDR3 contains 14 residues. Written as DNA, the CDR3 is TGTGCCAGCAGCTTTTTTAGGGGGGGACCTGAAGCTTTCTTT. It is translated as CASSFFRGGPEAFF. The whole variable domain, remainder taken from reference TRBV11-2 and TRBJ1-1, is EAGVAQSPRYKIIEKRQSVAFWCNPISGHATLYWYQQILGQGPKLLIQFQNNGVVDDSQLPKDRFSAERLKGVDSTLKIQPAKLEDSAVYLCASSFFRGGPEAFFGQGTRLTVV.

Within the sample, this clone is medium-sized. This chain connects TRBV4-1 to TRBJ2-7; possibly TRBD1 for D (6 bases). The V and J ends lost 3 bases and 0 bases respectively, with 21 bases between them. Germline CDR1 is MGHRA and CDR2 is YSYEKL. The CDR3 covers 18 residues. As DNA, the CDR3 is TGCGCCAGCAGCCAGGTTTCACGAGGGGGACAAAGCTCCTACGAGCAGTACTTC. Translating it yields CASSQVSRGGQSSYEQYF.

The chain employs TRBV4-1 and TRBJ2-1, with D maybe TRBD2 (5 bases). From germline, CDR1 is MGHRA and CDR2 YSYEKL. V was shortened by 0 bases and J by 10 bases, with 16 bases between the two germline ends. CDR3 size: 15 residues. CDR3 bases: TGCGCCAGCAGCCAAGAGAAACTAGGTAGTAGCGAGCAGTTCTTC. This translates into CASSQEKLGSSEQFF.

For the CDR3, the DNA is TGCGCCAGCAGCCCCCTTGCTCGGGGTACGTATCAGCCCCAGCATTTT. It yields the protein CASSPLARGTYQPQHF. This chain uses TRBV4-1 with TRBJ1-5; D gene uncertain. CDR1 is MGHRA and CDR2 is YSYEKL in the germline V gene. With 4 bases removed from V and 5 bases from J, the gap between germline ends came to 18 bases. The CDR3 loop spans 16 amino acids.

CDR3 protein: CASSPTPGQFYGYTF. The DNA for the CDR3 is TGTGCCAGCAGCCCGACACCGGGACAATTTTATGGCTACACCTTC. V usage is TRBV9 and J usage is TRBJ1-2; D is possibly TRBD1 (6 bases). The CDR3 is made up of 15 amino acids. The germline V and J ends were trimmed by 4 bases and 5 bases, with 18 bases remaining between them. Germline V CDR1 and CDR2: SGDLS, YYNGEE.

The chain employs TRBV6-5 and TRBJ2-5; tentative D call: TRBD2 (6 bases). From germline, CDR1 is MNHEY and CDR2 SVGAGI. Trimming took 4 bases from V and 5 from J, leaving 17 bases between them. This CDR3 is built from 15 residues. CDR3 amino acids: CASSSLKRGLETQYF. CDR3 nucleotides: TGTGCCAGCAGTTCATTAAAGAGGGGACTGGAGACCCAGTACTTC.

In this sample, this clone turned up once. V is TRBV28 and J is TRBJ1-2, with a possible D match to TRBD1 (5 bases). The V gene lost 2 bases and the J gene lost 4 bases, with 14 bases spanning the gap. The CDR3 is 15 residues long. Germline V gene lookup returns CDR1 MDHEN and CDR2 SYDVKM. CDR3 in amino acids: CASSLLQDVFYGYTF. The CDR3 region has the DNA TGTGCCAGCAGTTTACTACAGGATGTATTCTATGGCTACACCTTC.

This sequence joins TRBV5-6 and TRBJ2-1; D is possibly TRBD1 (5 bases). Germline CDR1 SGHDT, CDR2 YYEEEE. CDR3 length: 16 residues. Trimming took 2 bases from V and 1 from J, leaving 13 bases between them. As DNA, the CDR3 is TGTGCCAGCAGCTTTTGGACACCGGAATCCTACAATGAGCAGTTCTTC. Its protein is CASSFWTPESYNEQFF.

This chain uses TRBV7-3 with TRBJ2-3; 9 bases fit TRBD2. The germline V gene has CDR1 SGHTA and CDR2 FQGTGA. With 2 bases clipped from V and 4 bases from J, the junction kept 16 bases outside the gene matches. There are 19 residues in the CDR3. CDR3 protein: CASSLSHRGVAGVPDTQYF. The DNA for the CDR3 is TGTGCCAGCAGCTTATCGCATAGGGGGGTAGCGGGAGTCCCAGATACGCAGTATTTT.

The chain links TRBV4-3 to TRBJ2-1; D ambiguous. With 0 bases removed from V and 7 bases from J, the gap between germline ends came to 13 bases. The V gene's germline CDR1 is LGHNA and CDR2 YSLEER. The CDR3 covers 15 residues. CDR3 in amino acids: CASSQEISLPNEQFF. CDR3 DNA: TGCGCCAGCAGCCAAGAGATCTCACTGCCTAATGAGCAGTTCTTC.

The V gene is TRBV28, the J gene TRBJ1-6; 8 nucleotides align to TRBD1. With 5 bases clipped from V and 6 bases from J, the junction kept 6 bases outside the gene matches. CDR1 MDHEN and CDR2 SYDVKM come from the germline V gene. The CDR3 spans 15 residues. CDR3: CASSLQGAGNSPLHF. CDR3 nucleotide sequence: TGTGCCAGCAGTCTCCAGGGGGCAGGTAATTCACCCCTCCACTTT.

The gene calls are TRBV9 and TRBJ1-3; maybe TRBD1 (5 bases). Trimming pared 5 bases from V and 4 bases from J, leaving 19 bases between. CDR3 length: 16 residues. Germline V gene sequence: CDR1 SGDLS, CDR2 YYNGEE. CDR3 sequence (DNA): TGTGCCAGCAGTGGCCCCGGACATCCTCTGGGAAACACCATATATTTT. Translation gives CASSGPGHPLGNTIYF.

V gene TRBV28 combines with J gene TRBJ2-5; 7 nucleotides align to TRBD1. The trim removed 3 bases at V and 5 bases at J, leaving 6 bases unmatched. CDR1 and CDR2 from the germline V gene are MDHEN and SYDVKM. There are 14 residues in the CDR3. The DNA for the CDR3 is TGTGCCAGCAGTTTGACAGGGTATTACGAGACCCAGTACTTC. This codes for CASSLTGYYETQYF.

This rearrangement joins TRBV4-1 to TRBJ2-4; D perhaps matches TRBD1 (5 bases). V lost 0 bases and J lost 6, with 15 bases in between. From germline, CDR1 is MGHRA and CDR2 YSYEKL. The length of the CDR3 is 16 residues. The DNA for the CDR3 is TGCGCCAGCAGCCAAGAAATCGGCAGGGTACGAAACATTCAGTACTTC. This translates into CASSQEIGRVRNIQYF.

The V call is TRBV11-2, the J call TRBJ1-2; D unresolved. CDR3 size: 14 residues. V was cut by 1 base and J by 1 base, with 7 bases left in between. The germline V gene has CDR1 SGHAT and CDR2 FQNNGV. As DNA, the CDR3 is TGTGCCAGCAGCTTAGGAACAGTTAACTATGGCTACACCTTC. It specifies CASSLGTVNYGYTF.

This chain connects TRBV5-3 to TRBJ1-5; no clear D. TRBV5-3 is placed among ORFs of uncertain function. The CDR3 consists of 12 residues. Trimming took 10 bases from V and 6 from J, leaving 14 bases between them. DNA of the CDR3: TGTGCCCATTTCCCGCGGGGTCAGCCCCAGCATTTT. Protein sequence: CAHFPRGQPQHF.

The chain joins TRBV10-3 to TRBJ2-3, with a weak D call TRBD1 (6 bases). The CDR3 runs 15 residues. CDR1 ENHRY and CDR2 SYGVKD come from the germline V gene. V lost 0 bases and J 0 bases, leaving 7 bases between the germline ends. This CDR3 reads CAISESQGSTDTQYF. The CDR3 region has the DNA TGTGCCATCAGTGAGTCGCAGGGGAGCACAGATACGCAGTATTTT.

The chain recombines TRBV7-6 with TRBJ1-2; a weak D match, TRBD1 (5 bases). CDR3 length: 13 amino acids. Germline V lookup: CDR1 SGHVS, CDR2 FNYEAQ. Trimming removed 0 bases at V and 8 bases at J, with 10 bases between. CDR3 in DNA: TGTGCCAGCAGCTTAGCGCCGGGGGACGGCTACACCTTC. Amino acid sequence: CASSLAPGDGYTF.

The chain combines TRBV9 with TRBJ1-1, with a possible D match to TRBD1 (5 bases). The CDR3 covers 19 residues. CDR1 is SGDLS and CDR2 is YYNGEE in the germline V gene. Trimming cost V 1 base and J 3 bases, with 25 bases left between them. The CDR3, as DNA: TGTGCCAGCAGCGTATCCCCCTCTGGGGGGGGGAGTCGGTACACTGAAGCTTTCTTT. Amino acid sequence: CASSVSPSGGGSRYTEAFF.

This chain connects TRBV12-5 to TRBJ2-3; 9 bases map to TRBD1. The V gene end was trimmed by 7 bases and the J gene end by 8 bases; junction bases not matched to a gene: 10. This CDR3 region has 14 residues. Germline CDR1 is LGHNT and CDR2 is FRNRAP. CDR3 in DNA: TGTGCTAGTGCCCCGGGGACAGGGTCGGGTACGCAGTATTTT. Its translation: CASAPGTGSGTQYF.